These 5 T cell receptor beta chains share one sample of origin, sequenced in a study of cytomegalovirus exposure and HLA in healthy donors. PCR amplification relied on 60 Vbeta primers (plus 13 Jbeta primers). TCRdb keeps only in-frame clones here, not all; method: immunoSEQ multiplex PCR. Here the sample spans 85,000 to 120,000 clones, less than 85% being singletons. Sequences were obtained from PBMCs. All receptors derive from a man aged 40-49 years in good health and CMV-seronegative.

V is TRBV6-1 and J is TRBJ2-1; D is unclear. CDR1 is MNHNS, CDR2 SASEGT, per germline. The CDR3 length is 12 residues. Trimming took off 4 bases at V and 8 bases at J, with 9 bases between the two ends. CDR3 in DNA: TGTGCCAGCAGTGTACCTACCGATGAGCAGTTCTTC. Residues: CASSVPTDEQFF.

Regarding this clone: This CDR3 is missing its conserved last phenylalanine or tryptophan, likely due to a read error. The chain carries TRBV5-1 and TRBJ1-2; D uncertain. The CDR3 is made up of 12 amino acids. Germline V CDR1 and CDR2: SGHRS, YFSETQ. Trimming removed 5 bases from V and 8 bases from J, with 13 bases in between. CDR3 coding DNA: TGCGCCAGCAGGGGAAGCGGTTTCGGCTACACCCTC. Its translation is CASRGSGFGYTL.

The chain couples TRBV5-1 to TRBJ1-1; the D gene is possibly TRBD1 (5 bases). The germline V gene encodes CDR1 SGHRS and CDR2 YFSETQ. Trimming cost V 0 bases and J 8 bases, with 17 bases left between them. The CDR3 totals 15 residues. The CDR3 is CASSLGQPPSCEAFF. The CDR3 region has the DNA TGCGCCAGCAGCTTGGGACAGCCTCCGTCCTGCGAAGCTTTCTTT.

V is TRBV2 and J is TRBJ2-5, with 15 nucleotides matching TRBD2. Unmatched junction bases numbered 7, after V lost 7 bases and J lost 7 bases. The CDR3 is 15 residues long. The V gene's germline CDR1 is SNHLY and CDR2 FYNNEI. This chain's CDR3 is CASKGLAGGYGTQYF. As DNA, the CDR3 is TGTGCCAGCAAAGGACTAGCGGGGGGGTATGGGACCCAGTACTTC.

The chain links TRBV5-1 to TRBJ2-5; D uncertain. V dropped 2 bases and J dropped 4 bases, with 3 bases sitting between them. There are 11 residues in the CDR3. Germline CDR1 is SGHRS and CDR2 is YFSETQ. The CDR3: CASSFGETQYF. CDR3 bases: TGCGCCAGCAGCTTCGGAGAGACCCAGTACTTC.